These 10 T cell receptor beta chains came from one sample sequenced in a study of T-cell memory formation after mild COVID-19. MiXCR, applied by TCRdb to the 5' RACE reads, yields one record per CDR3 protein. The table has around 300,000 distinct CDR3 sequences, roughly an eighth seen once; the top ten hold 22%. The sequencing input was PBMCs or a T cell subset sorted from them (not recorded which). Every receptor here comes from a man aged 18 to 30 who had mild COVID-19 (a few samples of this study predate the infection). Cell type and time point are not known.

The chain employs TRBV27 and TRBJ2-1, with 7 bases lining up with TRBD2. The CDR3 is made up of 16 amino acids. J gave up 6 bases and V 8 bases, and 16 bases lay outside the gene matches. Germline V gene lookup returns CDR1 MNHEY and CDR2 SMNVEV (reference sequence). The CDR3 DNA follows: TGTGCCAGCTATTTCTCCCTAGCGGCCGTGGGCAATGAGCAGTTCTTC. Translated, it gives CASYFSLAAVGNEQFF.

This clonotype was observed a handful of times. The V gene is TRBV20-1, the J gene TRBJ2-5, with D possibly matching TRBD2 (7 bases). Germline V gene data show CDR1 as DFQATT and CDR2 as SNEGSKA (reference sequence). Trimming pared 4 bases from V and 5 bases from J, leaving 17 bases between. This CDR3 has 14 residues. CDR3 region: CSANWGGPGETQYF. The CDR3 DNA is TGCAGTGCTAATTGGGGGGGGCCGGGTGAGACCCAGTACTTC.

The chain couples TRBV24-1 to TRBJ2-7; D not certain. The CDR3 runs to 13 residues. CDR1 and CDR2 (germline): KGHDR, SFDVKD. V lost 4 bases, J lost 0 bases, and 6 bases lay in between. This chain's CDR3 is CATSDPFSYEQYF. As DNA, the CDR3 is TGTGCCACCAGTGACCCTTTCTCCTACGAGCAGTACTTC.

For the CDR3, the DNA is TGTGCCAGCAGCCCCCTCCGGGATTACGAGCAGTACTTC. It translates to CASSPLRDYEQYF. V usage is TRBV27 and J usage is TRBJ2-7, with D possibly TRBD2 on 5 matching bases. V gave up 6 bases and J gave up 4 bases, with 13 bases separating them. Germline CDR1 reads MNHEY; CDR2 reads SMNVEV (reference sequence). The CDR3 is 13 amino acids.

This chain joins TRBV20-1 and TRBJ2-1; TRBD1 is a possible D gene (5 bases). V shed 1 base and J shed 3 bases, with 7 bases lying between them. The CDR3 sequence is 13 residues long. In germline, CDR1 is DFQATT, CDR2 SNEGSKA (reference sequence). CDR3 sequence: CSARVRDYNEQFF. The DNA of the CDR3 is TGCAGTGCTAGAGTCAGGGACTACAATGAGCAGTTCTTC.

This clonotype was detected many times. The gene calls are TRBV5-1 and TRBJ2-7, with TRBD2 matching 7 bases. The CDR3 contains 14 residues. Looked up from germline, CDR1 is SGHRS and CDR2 is YFSETQ. V was clipped by 2 bases and J by 4 bases; unmatched bases: 6. The CDR3 DNA is TGCGCCAGCAGCTTCCAGGGAGGGGAGTACGAGCAGTACTTC. Translated: CASSFQGGEYEQYF.

V and J are TRBV6-6 and TRBJ1-5, with D maybe TRBD1 (5 bases). The CDR3 is made up of 13 amino acids. V was cut by 8 bases and J by 5 bases, with 13 bases left in between. Germline V CDR1 and CDR2: MNHNY, SVGAGI (reference sequence). The CDR3 DNA sequence: TGTGCCAGCGGGCCCCGGGGGGATCAGCCCCAGCATTTT. Protein sequence: CASGPRGDQPQHF.

V is TRBV27 and J is TRBJ1-2, with D possibly being TRBD1 (5 bases). CDR1 and CDR2 (germline): MNHEY, SMNVEV (reference sequence). The CDR3 is 14 residues long. V gave up 6 bases and J gave up 8 bases, with 19 bases separating them. The CDR3 is CASSFSPGPWGYTF. In DNA, the CDR3 is TGTGCCAGCAGCTTTTCTCCAGGGCCCTGGGGCTACACCTTC.

The chain uses TRBV28 and TRBJ2-3; 8 positions match TRBD1. This CDR3 contains 13 residues. Germline values: CDR1 MDHEN, CDR2 SYDVKM. V lost 7 bases, J lost 11 bases, and 11 bases stayed unmatched. Here the CDR3 DNA reads TGTGCCAGCACCTCCACCTCGACAGGGGTGCAGTATTTT. Its translation: CASTSTSTGVQYF. Based on the CDR3 plus reference TRBV28 and TRBJ2-3, the full variable domain is DVKVTQSSRYLVKRTGEKVFLECVQDMDHENMFWYRQDPGLGLRLIYFSYDVKMKEKGDIPEGYSVSREKKERFSLILESASTNQTSMYLCASTSTSTGVQYFGPGTRLTVL.

The V call is TRBV7-9, the J call TRBJ2-1; no definite D call. Trimming left V 4 bases short and J 0 bases short, with 10 bases between. Germline assignment: CDR1 SEHNR and CDR2 FQNEAQ (reference sequence). The CDR3 covers 15 residues. CDR3 in DNA: TGTGCCAGCAGCTCCCAGGTAAACTCCTACAATGAGCAGTTCTTC. Translation: CASSSQVNSYNEQFF. The full variable domain, completed using reference TRBV7-9 and TRBJ2-1, is DTGVSQNPRHKITKRGQNVTFRCDPISEHNRLYWYRQTLGQGPEFLTYFQNEAQLEKSRLLSDRFSAERPKGSFSTLEIQRTEQGDSAMYLCASSSQVNSYNEQFFGPGTRLTVL.